This TCR beta chain comes out of a study of OX40 agonist ivuxolimab in advanced cancers. Looking at the study overall: Intravenous ivuxolimab was administered to patients every 2 weeks at 0.01 to 10 mg/kg.

As to this clone: Its antigen is not known.

Study-wide findings and caveats: Clonal expansion from baseline to week 6 occurred in both CD4+ and CD8+ T cells. Antigen specificity was not determined for the expanded peripheral T cells.

Some clones are missing from TCRdb's copy, which holds only in-frame ones; the method was immunoSEQ multiplex PCR. The sample lists 44,000 or so clones, 79% seen once, with 1.9% in the top ten. The TCR sequence derives from an adult with an advanced solid tumor such as melanoma, head and neck, liver or kidney cancer. The sample consisted of CD4+ or CD8+ T cells sorted from blood, taken in a trial of the OX40 agonist ivuxolimab.

The CDR3 DNA follows: TGTGCCAGCAGTGAAGCCGGGGTTGGGGTCCAAGAGACCCAGTACTTC. Encoded protein: CASSEAGVGVQETQYF. The V and J genes are TRBV6-1 and TRBJ2-5; TRBD2 might be the D (5 bases). Trimming stripped 0 bases from V and 1 base from J, with 12 bases between. Germline values: CDR1 MNHNS, CDR2 SASEGT. The CDR3 is 16 residues long.